A selection of T cell receptor beta chains follows, all from one sample in a study of T cell changes during pregnancy in multiple sclerosis. Produced via immunoSEQ multiplex PCR; TCRdb's table is partial and in-frame only. This sample has around 64,000 clones, with over 90% found just once. Sequences were derived from CD8+ T cells from peripheral blood mononuclear cells, sampled in the third trimester of pregnancy. These receptors were obtained from a female donor with multiple sclerosis, enrolled in a pregnancy study. Each CDR3 is given without its conserved first and last residue.

j_call: TRBJ2-1
v_call: TRBV4-1
cdr3_aa: ASSQGFGSSYNEQF

j_call: TRBJ2-5
v_call: TRBV11-2
cdr3_aa: ASSFPNRGGETQY

j_call: TRBJ2-1
v_call: TRBV29-1
cdr3_aa: SVVGLAGTSYNEQF

j_call: TRBJ2-1
v_call: TRBV4-1
cdr3_aa: ASSLASVTYNEQF

j_call: TRBJ2-7
v_call: TRBV19
cdr3_aa: ASASGTGPYEQY

j_call: TRBJ1-1
v_call: TRBV29-1
cdr3_aa: SGSVAGFTEAF

j_call: TRBJ2-5
v_call: TRBV14
cdr3_aa: ASSLAGSVRETQY

j_call: TRBJ2-5
v_call: TRBV7-9
cdr3_aa: ASSFDGRQVQETQY

j_call: TRBJ2-7
v_call: TRBV6-1
cdr3_aa: ASLRGLSYEQY

j_call: TRBJ2-5
v_call: TRBV7-2
cdr3_aa: ASSQGEQETQY

j_call: TRBJ2-7
v_call: TRBV7-9
cdr3_aa: ASSLNHRGGYEQY

j_call: TRBJ1-2
v_call: TRBV7-9
cdr3_aa: ASSLGDRGHYYGYT

j_call: TRBJ2-2
v_call: TRBV4-3
cdr3_aa: ASSVGTDNTGELF

j_call: TRBJ2-7
v_call: TRBV15
cdr3_aa: ATSRGEGTKGYEQY

j_call: TRBJ1-1
v_call: TRBV19
cdr3_aa: ASIVPGQEAF

j_call: TRBJ2-1
v_call: TRBV12-5
cdr3_aa: ASGFTGNSGLAGVPHEQF

j_call: TRBJ2-6
v_call: TRBV6-1
cdr3_aa: ASSGDSGSGANVLT

j_call: TRBJ2-5
v_call: TRBV5-1
cdr3_aa: ASSLGPGKETQY

j_call: TRBJ2-4
v_call: TRBV7-8
cdr3_aa: ASSLAGTPMLVKNIQY

j_call: TRBJ2-3
v_call: TRBV2
cdr3_aa: AILLTSGSTDTQY

j_call: TRBJ2-5
v_call: TRBV19
cdr3_aa: ASSIARQDPLTGRVIQETQY

j_call: TRBJ1-1
v_call: TRBV29-1
cdr3_aa: SVEDLVEAF

j_call: TRBJ2-7
v_call: TRBV11-2
cdr3_aa: ASSLEGREINYEQY

j_call: TRBJ2-1
v_call: TRBV19
cdr3_aa: ASNPGGSYNEQF

j_call: TRBJ1-1
v_call: TRBV28
cdr3_aa: ASRPTNTEAF

j_call: TRBJ2-1
v_call: TRBV9
cdr3_aa: ASSPSAHPSSGVYNEQF

j_call: TRBJ2-6
v_call: TRBV4-2
cdr3_aa: ASSQDGNSGANVLT

j_call: TRBJ1-4
v_call: TRBV19
cdr3_aa: ASSRTGQNNEKLF

j_call: TRBJ1-5
v_call: TRBV7-8
cdr3_aa: ASSLMGGPGQPQH

j_call: TRBJ1-2
v_call: TRBV6-5
cdr3_aa: ASSPVILNYGYT

j_call: TRBJ1-4
v_call: TRBV5-1
cdr3_aa: ASRDDRGGKLF

j_call: TRBJ2-1
v_call: TRBV5-1
cdr3_aa: ASSLAGGNEQF

j_call: TRBJ2-3
v_call: TRBV4-2
cdr3_aa: ASSQELAESTDTQY

j_call: TRBJ2-3
v_call: TRBV13
cdr3_aa: ASSEQGDTQY

j_call: TRBJ1-2
v_call: TRBV7-8
cdr3_aa: ASSLAPRTGGNYGYT

j_call: TRBJ1-5
v_call: TRBV27
cdr3_aa: ASSFGAGDQPQH

j_call: TRBJ2-5
v_call: TRBV7-7
cdr3_aa: ASSLAGGQETQY

j_call: TRBJ2-7
v_call: TRBV14
cdr3_aa: ASSQGPSGSYEQY

j_call: TRBJ2-1
v_call: TRBV28
cdr3_aa: ASNIRDRPYNEQF

j_call: TRBJ2-1
v_call: TRBV4-3
cdr3_aa: ASSQRLDYNEQF

j_call: TRBJ1-5
v_call: TRBV5-1
cdr3_aa: ASSSRVIHQPQH

j_call: TRBJ2-1
v_call: TRBV19
cdr3_aa: ASSIRDRGAYNEQF

j_call: TRBJ2-5
v_call: TRBV7-9
cdr3_aa: ASSPPGQQKETQY

j_call: TRBJ2-1
v_call: TRBV5-1
cdr3_aa: ASSWTSGKGWEQF

j_call: TRBJ2-1
v_call: TRBV5-8
cdr3_aa: ASSRLGEREGGDEQF

j_call: TRBJ2-1
v_call: TRBV18
cdr3_aa: ASSPTGVGPIQNEQF

j_call: TRBJ2-2
v_call: TRBV18
cdr3_aa: ASSMGLAGNTGELF

j_call: TRBJ2-3
v_call: TRBV4-2
cdr3_aa: ASSQDLSGEDTQY

j_call: TRBJ1-2
v_call: TRBV5-4
cdr3_aa: ASSFDSFIYGYT

j_call: TRBJ1-5
v_call: TRBV18
cdr3_aa: ASSPNRSGDRVSNQPQH

j_call: TRBJ2-7
v_call: TRBV6-6
cdr3_aa: ASISGTGGYEQY

j_call: TRBJ2-2
v_call: TRBV11-2
cdr3_aa: ASSFRNTGELF

j_call: TRBJ2-2
v_call: TRBV12-2
cdr3_aa: ASRSQTGEDSGELF

j_call: TRBJ2-7
v_call: TRBV5-4
cdr3_aa: ASSFNKYEQY

j_call: TRBJ2-3
v_call: TRBV13
cdr3_aa: ASSPRVLADTDTQY

j_call: TRBJ2-1
v_call: TRBV19
cdr3_aa: ASTLALAGGKKGGQF

j_call: TRBJ2-7
v_call: TRBV6-1
cdr3_aa: ASSRQGELYEQY

j_call: TRBJ2-1
v_call: TRBV9
cdr3_aa: ASSDPGLAGAHGNEQF

j_call: TRBJ1-2
v_call: TRBV28
cdr3_aa: ASSLARTGNGYT